Shown below are 23 T cell receptor beta chains from a single sample sequenced in a study of vaccination and CD4 T cells after COVID-19. Treatment defined: approximately 11-day PBMC culture with coronavirus spike peptide pools or control peptides (ViraFEST assay). These receptors' antigens are unknown. Cultured CD4+ T-cell DNA underwent Oncomine TCR Beta short-read sequencing. TCRdb independently ran MiXCR on the PCR reads; one entry per CDR3 protein. The sample has about 15,000 distinct CDR3 sequences, about 42% seen once. The starting material was CD4+ T cells from blood, cultured in vitro, obtained before SARS-CoV-2 vaccination. These receptors all stem from a human donor who had recovered from COVID-19.

Only a few counts were recorded for this clonotype. The chain carries TRBV6-4 and TRBJ1-6; D might be TRBD1 (6 bases). V lost 8 bases to trimming and J lost 6 bases, with 20 bases between them. CDR1 and CDR2 (germline): MRHNA, SNTAGT. This CDR3 has 16 residues. CDR3 protein: CASPGPGGLGNSPLHF. The CDR3 DNA is TGTGCCAGCCCAGGGCCCGGGGGGCTAGGTAATTCACCCCTCCACTTT.

This clonotype was counted once. The V gene is TRBV7-2, the J gene TRBJ2-1, with TRBD2 as a possible D gene (6 bases). This CDR3 spans 13 amino acids. Deletions cut 3 bases from V and 7 bases from J, with 10 bases between. Germline CDR1 is SGHTA and CDR2 is FQGNSA. CDR3 loop: CASSLYGGNEQFF. The CDR3 DNA reads TGTGCCAGCAGCTTGTATGGGGGGAATGAGCAGTTCTTC.

V gene TRBV7-9 combines with J gene TRBJ1-2; D is undetermined. This CDR3 spans 12 amino acids. V lost 2 bases, J lost 8 bases, and 9 bases lay in between. Germline CDR1 is SEHNR and CDR2 is FQNEAQ (reference sequence). This CDR3 reads CASSLRGEGYTF. Written as DNA, the CDR3 is TGTGCCAGCAGCTTACGCGGGGAGGGCTACACCTTC.

The V call is TRBV7-2, the J call TRBJ2-5; 7 nucleotides line up with TRBD2. CDR3 length equals 16 residues. Germline V gene sequence: CDR1 SGHTA, CDR2 FQGNSA. Germline trimming cut 1 base from V and 6 bases from J; bases unmatched to any gene: 11. Here the CDR3 DNA reads TGTGCCAGCAGCTTAGAAGGTGGCGCGGGAGCCAAGACCCAGTACTTC. Translation: CASSLEGGAGAKTQYF.

The rearrangement joins TRBV15 to TRBJ2-3; no firm D call. Deletions cut 0 bases from V and 6 bases from J, with 10 bases between. Germline V gene sequence: CDR1 LNHNV, CDR2 YYDKDF (reference sequence). The CDR3 is 14 amino acids. The DNA for the CDR3 is TGTGCCACCAGCAGAGATAAGGGTCCGGATACGCAGTATTTT. Encoded protein: CATSRDKGPDTQYF.

This chain connects TRBV10-3 to TRBJ2-1; possible D gene TRBD2, 5 bases. Germline CDR1 is ENHRY and CDR2 is SYGVKD. V lost 0 bases and J 10 bases, leaving 10 bases between the germline ends. CDR3 length equals 13 residues. CDR3 bases: TGTGCCATCAGTGAGTCCCCGACTAAGGAGCAGTTCTTC. This gives the protein CAISESPTKEQFF.

The rearrangement uses TRBV28 and TRBJ1-2, with TRBD1 matching 7 bases. The CDR3 loop spans 13 amino acids. Germline V CDR1 and CDR2: MDHEN, SYDVKM. Trimming cost V 5 bases and J 5 bases; bases outside gene matches: 5. The CDR3 protein is CASSLDRAYGYTF. CDR3 DNA: TGTGCCAGCAGTCTCGACAGGGCATATGGCTACACCTTC.

The chain couples TRBV2 to TRBJ2-7; 9 bases fit TRBD1. Germline CDR1 is SNHLY and CDR2 is FYNNEI. Losses at the gene ends were 6 bases for V and 6 bases for J; bases not matched to a gene: 9. The CDR3 loop spans 14 amino acids. In DNA, the CDR3 is TGTGCCAGCAGGATTACAGGGGGCAGCTCCGAGCAGTACTTC. This codes for CASRITGGSSEQYF.

V and J are TRBV20-1 and TRBJ1-1; D not certain. CDR3 size: 11 residues. Between the trimmed V and J ends, which lost 7 bases and 4 bases, there was a span of 10 bases. The V gene's germline CDR1 is DFQATT and CDR2 SNEGSKA (reference sequence). CDR3 sequence: CSVRRSTEAFF. CDR3 DNA sequence: TGCAGTGTCAGGAGGAGCACTGAAGCTTTCTTT.

The gene calls are TRBV6-5 and TRBJ1-5; D not resolved. V lost 0 bases and J lost 4, with 16 bases in between. CDR3 length: 17 amino acids. Germline V gene lookup returns CDR1 MNHEY and CDR2 SVGAGI. CDR3 sequence reads: CASSYSGPGGGNQPQHF. The CDR3 DNA reads as TGTGCCAGCAGTTACTCGGGTCCGGGAGGAGGAAATCAGCCCCAGCATTTT.

There are a few counts of this clonotype. The V call is TRBV7-2, the J call TRBJ2-5; no clear D gene. Looked up from germline, CDR1 is SGHTA and CDR2 is FQGNSA. Trimming took 1 base from V and 1 from J, leaving 7 bases between them. There are 14 residues in the CDR3. CDR3 loop: CASSLEASQETQYF. Written as DNA, the CDR3 is TGTGCCAGCAGCTTAGAAGCCAGCCAAGAGACCCAGTACTTC. Filled out from reference TRBV7-2 and TRBJ2-5, the complete variable domain reads GAGVSQSPSNKVTEKGKDVELRCDPISGHTALYWYRQSLGQGLEFLIYFQGNSAPDKSGLPSDRFSAERTGGSVSTLTIQRTQQEDSAVYLCASSLEASQETQYFGPGTRLLVL.

The CDR3 bases are TGCAGTGCTAGAGATGCCGAAAACGGGGAGCTGTTTTTT. It specifies CSARDAENGELFF. The chain recombines TRBV20-1 with TRBJ2-2; D remains unclear. This CDR3 is 13 amino acids long. Trimming removed 0 bases at V and 7 bases at J, with 9 bases between. In germline, CDR1 is DFQATT, CDR2 SNEGSKA (reference sequence).

The chain couples TRBV27 to TRBJ1-2; TRBD1 might be the D (6 bases). Germline CDR1 and CDR2: MNHEY and SMNVEV (reference sequence). The CDR3 contains 14 residues. V was shortened by 2 bases and J by 6 bases, with 13 bases between the two germline ends. CDR3 DNA: TGTGCCAGCAGTTTAACGGGGGGCGGCCATGGCTACACCTTC. This codes for CASSLTGGGHGYTF.

This sequence joins TRBV30 and TRBJ1-2, with D perhaps TRBD1 (6 bases). Germline CDR1 is GTSNPN and CDR2 is SVGIG (reference sequence). This CDR3 region has 13 residues. V was pared by 8 bases and J by 2 bases, with 15 bases between. CDR3 sequence: CARTRGANYGYTF. The CDR3 DNA sequence: TGTGCCCGGACCCGGGGGGCAAACTATGGCTACACCTTC.

V and J are TRBV6-1 and TRBJ2-1, with D perhaps given as TRBD1 or TRBD2 (5 bases each). This CDR3 region has 16 residues. Trimming removed 6 bases at V and 3 bases at J, with 18 bases between. Germline values: CDR1 MNHNS, CDR2 SASEGT. The CDR3 protein is CASRPSRGVNYNEQFF. Written as DNA, the CDR3 is TGTGCCAGCAGACCAAGTCGAGGGGTCAACTACAATGAGCAGTTCTTC.

V usage is TRBV7-2 and J usage is TRBJ2-7, with no clear D. CDR3 length equals 12 residues. From germline, CDR1 is SGHTA and CDR2 FQGNSA. Trimming removed 6 bases from V and 4 bases from J, with 10 bases in between. The chain's CDR3 is CASSSQPYEQYF. The CDR3 DNA follows: TGTGCCAGCAGTTCACAACCGTACGAGCAGTACTTC.

This clonotype appeared a few times. The V gene is TRBV7-8, the J gene TRBJ2-2; D gene unclear. Trimming removed 10 bases at V and 5 bases at J, with 17 bases between. This CDR3 spans 14 amino acids. Germline loops: CDR1 SGHVS, CDR2 FQNEAQ. CDR3 in amino acids: CATHSGRATGELFF. CDR3 coding DNA: TGTGCCACTCACTCGGGCAGAGCTACCGGGGAGCTGTTTTTT.

This clonotype has a handful of counts. The V gene is TRBV20-1, the J gene TRBJ2-4; D is possibly TRBD1 (6 bases). Per germline, CDR1 DFQATT and CDR2 SNEGSKA (reference sequence). The germline V and J ends were trimmed by 5 bases and 1 base, with 15 bases remaining between them. The CDR3 runs 15 residues. In nucleotides, the CDR3 is TGCAGTGCTCCCCAGGTGGGGGCCGCCAAAAACATTCAGTACTTC. It translates to CSAPQVGAAKNIQYF.

In this sample, this clonotype turned up once. The chain is built from TRBV10-2 and TRBJ1-1; 8 positions match TRBD1. V trimming: 8 bases; J trimming: 5 bases; junction bases outside the gene matches: 16. Germline CDR1 and CDR2: WSHSY and SAAADI. The CDR3 sequence is 16 residues long. CDR3 region: CASSQGQGALRTEAFF. The CDR3 DNA sequence: TGCGCCAGCTCTCAGGGTCAGGGGGCGCTCCGGACTGAAGCTTTCTTT.

The J gene is TRBJ2-1, the V gene TRBV11-3; D is undetermined. Per germline, CDR1 SGHNT and CDR2 YENEEA. The CDR3 runs to 17 residues. The V end was cut by 1 base, the J end by 0 bases, with 13 bases between. The CDR3 region has the DNA TGTGCCAGCAGCTTAGTGGATGCTTTTAGCTCCTACAATGAGCAGTTCTTC. Protein sequence: CASSLVDAFSSYNEQFF.

The chain carries TRBV6-1 and TRBJ2-7, with D unclear. There are 13 residues in the CDR3. Looked up from germline, CDR1 is MNHNS and CDR2 is SASEGT. Trimming stripped 6 bases from V and 2 bases from J, with 11 bases between. In DNA, the CDR3 is TGTGCCAGCAGCACAGCCTTCACCTACGAGCAGTACTTC. Translation: CASSTAFTYEQYF.

The chain carries TRBV19 and TRBJ1-1, with D maybe TRBD1 (5 bases). CDR1 and CDR2 from the germline V gene are LNHDA and SQIVND (reference sequence). The CDR3 extends over 12 amino acids. Trimming removed 6 bases from V and 2 bases from J, with 7 bases in between. The CDR3 region is CASRWDNTEAFF. Here the CDR3 DNA reads TGTGCCAGTAGGTGGGACAACACTGAAGCTTTCTTT.

This clonotype has more than one count but fewer than ten. The chain is built from TRBV7-2 and TRBJ1-6; D perhaps matches TRBD1 (6 bases). V lost 4 bases to trimming and J lost 9 bases, with 22 bases between them. CDR3 length: 17 residues. From germline, CDR1 is SGHTA and CDR2 FQGNSA. The CDR3 loop is CASSYGGLQGNASPLHF. In DNA, the CDR3 is TGTGCCAGCAGCTACGGGGGGTTACAGGGTAATGCTTCACCCCTCCACTTT. Looking up the rest from reference TRBV7-2 and TRBJ1-6 gives the full variable domain: GAGVSQSPSNKVTEKGKDVELRCDPISGHTALYWYRQSLGQGLEFLIYFQGNSAPDKSGLPSDRFSAERTGGSVSTLTIQRTQQEDSAVYLCASSYGGLQGNASPLHFGNGTRLTVT.